These 18 T cell receptor beta chains originate from one sample sequenced in a study of CD8+ T cells in alopecia areata. Treatment given: oral pan-JAK inhibitor, 5-10 mg twice daily. Sequencing used cDNA as its template, made by extracting RNA and reverse transcribing it. Only in-frame clones appear in the TCRdb table, and some are missing; sequencing was by immunoSEQ multiplex PCR. The repertoire holds some 190,000 clones, with roughly 60% as singletons. Sequenced here: CD4+ T cells sorted from blood, sampled at week 24, from a patient treated with tofacitinib. These receptors all come from a human donor with alopecia areata.

The chain employs TRBV29-1 and TRBJ2-3, with TRBD1 matching 8 bases. Germline assignment: CDR1 SQVTM and CDR2 ANQGSEA. The CDR3 length is 16 residues. The junction had 12 bases not matched to a gene; V was cut back by 4 bases and J by 3 bases. Written as DNA, the CDR3 is TGCAGCGTTGTTGGCAGGAGGACAGGGTCGACAGATACGCAGTATTTT. Protein sequence: CSVVGRRTGSTDTQYF.

The CDR3 DNA follows: TGTGCCAGCAGTTTCAACAGCTTCTACGAGCAGTACTTC. Translated, it gives CASSFNSFYEQYF. This chain links TRBV27 with TRBJ2-7; D unresolved. The CDR3 consists of 13 residues. V was clipped by 3 bases and J by 3 bases, with 9 bases between them. Per the germline V gene, CDR1 is MNHEY and CDR2 is SMNVEV (reference sequence).

V and J are TRBV29-1 and TRBJ2-7; D possibly corresponds to TRBD1 (7 bases). Germline CDR1 and CDR2: SQVTM and ANQGSEA. V was trimmed by 7 bases and J by 0 bases, leaving 19 bases between them. This CDR3 spans 15 amino acids. The CDR3 nucleotides are TGCAGCGCCGTGCCGTCAGGGGGGCACTCCTACGAGCAGTACTTC. Translation gives CSAVPSGGHSYEQYF.

The J gene is TRBJ1-6, the V gene TRBV20-1; D is uncertain. V shed 7 bases and J shed 9 bases, with 7 bases lying between them. CDR1 and CDR2 from the germline V gene are DFQATT and SNEGSKA (reference sequence). This CDR3 region has 10 residues. The CDR3 reads CSVSRSPLHF. The CDR3 DNA reads as TGCAGTGTCAGTCGTTCACCCCTCCACTTT.

The V call is TRBV5-6, the J call TRBJ1-2; D remains unclear. Germline lookup yields CDR1 SGHDT and CDR2 YYEEEE. The CDR3 covers 13 residues. The V end lost 4 bases, the J end lost 3 bases, and 10 bases lay between the germline ends. DNA of the CDR3: TGTGCCAGCAGCACGGGAGCGGACTATGGCTACACCTTC. It codes for CASSTGADYGYTF.

J is TRBJ2-4 and V is TRBV14, with TRBD2 identical over 13 bases. The V and J ends lost 4 bases and 6 bases, in that order; junction bases with no gene match: 6. The CDR3 consists of 16 residues. Germline CDR1 SGHDN, CDR2 FVKESK. CDR3 in DNA: TGTGCCAGCAGCCCACTAGCGGGGGGGCCAGCAAACATTCAGTACTTC. Translating it yields CASSPLAGGPANIQYF.

The chain carries TRBV30 and TRBJ2-1; D possibly corresponds to TRBD2 (6 bases). Germline CDR1 GTSNPN, CDR2 SVGIG (reference sequence). The CDR3 length is 15 residues. V gave up 7 bases and J gave up 1 base, with 17 bases separating them. CDR3 in amino acids: CAYDSAGRSYNEQFF. The CDR3 nucleotides read TGTGCCTACGACTCGGCGGGGAGATCCTACAATGAGCAGTTCTTC.

The chain links TRBV28 to TRBJ2-5; weak D call: TRBD1 (5 bases). V lost 1 base, J lost 6 bases, and 15 bases lay in between. This CDR3 is 15 amino acids long. CDR1 MDHEN and CDR2 SYDVKM come from the germline V gene. The CDR3 spells CASSLFGQGIKTQYF. CDR3 sequence (DNA): TGTGCCAGCAGTTTATTTGGCCAGGGCATAAAGACCCAGTACTTC.

In this sample, this clone turned up once. V gene TRBV30 combines with J gene TRBJ1-2, with D perhaps matching TRBD1 (5 bases). The length of the CDR3 is 12 residues. Germline V gene lookup returns CDR1 GTSNPN and CDR2 SVGIG (reference sequence). Trimming removed 2 bases at V and 8 bases at J, with 12 bases between. DNA for the CDR3: TGTGCCTGGAGTCCATCAGGGAAAGGCTACACCTTC. Translating it yields CAWSPSGKGYTF. The variable domain in full, with the rest retrieved from reference TRBV30 and TRBJ1-2, is SQTIHQWPATLVQPVGSPLSLECTVEGTSNPNLYWYRQAAGRGLQLLFYSVGIGQISSEVPQNLSASRPQDRQFILSSKKLLLSDSGFYLCAWSPSGKGYTFGSGTRLTVV.

This clone was picked up a small number of times. The chain uses TRBV14 and TRBJ1-1; D call uncertain. The V gene's germline CDR1 is SGHDN and CDR2 FVKESK. Trimming took off 4 bases at V and 5 bases at J, with 5 bases between the two ends. This CDR3 comprises 11 residues. This chain's CDR3 is CASSPGTEAFF. The CDR3, as DNA: TGTGCCAGCAGCCCTGGGACTGAAGCTTTCTTT.

In its sample, this clone was seen a few times. The chain employs TRBV29-1 and TRBJ1-5; weak D call: TRBD1 (5 bases). This CDR3 region has 12 residues. The V end was cut by 7 bases, the J end by 3 bases, with 10 bases between. From germline, CDR1 is SQVTM and CDR2 ANQGSEA. DNA of the CDR3: TGCAGCGCGGGGGAGGCCAATCAGCCCCAGCATTTT. This translates into CSAGEANQPQHF. Supplemented by reference TRBV29-1 and TRBJ1-5, the full variable domain reads SAVISQKPSRDICQRGTSLTIQCQVDSQVTMMFWYRQQPGQSLTLIATANQGSEATYESGFVIDKFPISRPNLTFSTLTVSNMSPEDSSIYLCSAGEANQPQHFGDGTRLSIL.

The V call is TRBV5-6, the J call TRBJ1-2; 7 bases agree with TRBD1. CDR1 and CDR2 (germline): SGHDT, YYEEEE. The ends lost 4 bases at V and 3 bases at J; junction bases unmatched: 6. The CDR3 is made up of 14 amino acids. The DNA of the CDR3 is TGTGCCAGCAGCCGACCAGGGACAGACTATGGCTACACCTTC. The encoded protein is CASSRPGTDYGYTF.

This chain links TRBV7-9 with TRBJ1-5; D is possibly TRBD1 (6 bases). Looked up from germline, CDR1 is SEHNR and CDR2 is FQNEAQ (reference sequence). With 4 bases removed from V and 3 bases from J, the gap between germline ends came to 10 bases. The CDR3 is 14 amino acids. In nucleotides, the CDR3 is TGTGCCAGCAGCTCAGGGGTTTCCAATCAGCCCCAGCATTTT. Its protein is CASSSGVSNQPQHF. The full variable domain, with the rest looked up from reference TRBV7-9 and TRBJ1-5, is DTGVSQNPRHKITKRGQNVTFRCDPISEHNRLYWYRQTLGQGPEFLTYFQNEAQLEKSRLLSDRFSAERPKGSFSTLEIQRTEQGDSAMYLCASSSGVSNQPQHFGDGTRLSIL.

The J gene is TRBJ2-5, the V gene TRBV5-4, with D uncertain. Trimming cost V 4 bases and J 2 bases, with 9 bases left between them. CDR3 length equals 13 residues. Germline CDR1 and CDR2: SGHNT and YYREEE (reference sequence). CDR3 DNA sequence: TGTGCCAGCAGCATTACTCGTCAAGAGACCCAGTACTTC. This sequence encodes CASSITRQETQYF.

The chain carries TRBV7-6 and TRBJ2-7; tentative D call: TRBD1 (6 bases). The germline V gene encodes CDR1 SGHVS and CDR2 FNYEAQ. Trimming stripped 0 bases from V and 0 bases from J, with 15 bases between. The CDR3 consists of 17 residues. DNA of the CDR3: TGTGCCAGCAGCTTAGCGGTATCGCAGGGGAGCTCCTACGAGCAGTACTTC. As protein: CASSLAVSQGSSYEQYF.

This chain links TRBV29-1 with TRBJ2-1; D ambiguous. Germline loops: CDR1 SQVTM, CDR2 ANQGSEA. Between the trimmed V and J ends, which lost 4 bases and 12 bases, there was a span of 13 bases. The CDR3 spans 11 residues. The chain's CDR3 is CSVALWGGQFF. CDR3 DNA: TGCAGCGTTGCCCTTTGGGGTGGGCAGTTCTTC.

In this sample, this clone turned up once. At one end, the junction sequence differs from germline, possibly due to a read error. CDR3 nucleotides: TGCGCCAGCAGCTCGGGGACACGGCTCTTC. Protein: CASSSGTRLF. This rearrangement joins TRBV5-1 to TRBJ1-2, with a weak D call TRBD1 (6 bases). CDR1 and CDR2 (germline): SGHRS, YFSETQ. The CDR3 runs to 10 residues.

About this clone: Other DNA sequences within the sample encode an identical CDR3. The chain recombines TRBV15 with TRBJ2-2; perhaps TRBD1 as D (5 bases). The germline V gene has CDR1 LNHNV and CDR2 YYDKDF (reference sequence). Trimming cost V 5 bases and J 2 bases, with 9 bases left between them. This CDR3 is built from 14 residues. The CDR3 spells CATSVGHNTGELFF. DNA for the CDR3: TGTGCCACCAGCGTAGGACACAACACCGGGGAGCTGTTTTTT.